The clone carrying this T cell receptor (beta chain) turned up a few times. V lost 6 bases and J 5 bases, leaving 25 bases between the germline ends. The CDR3 is 17 residues long. In germline, CDR1 is SNHLY, CDR2 FYNNEI. Membership in each cohort depended on participant-reported clinical history. Resolution of symptoms, clearance, or two negative PCRs was present in recovered Cohort 3 donors. Repertoires were generated with immunoSEQ multiplex PCR, while TCRdb's copy carries only in-frame clones and drops some. The data hold some 150,000 clones, with 75% to 90% observed a single time. The data were obtained in a study of blood T cell repertoires in COVID-19. Study at large: COVID-19 samples collected from the United States, Italy and Spain covered acute and convalescent phases. PBMCs, B-cell-depleted T cells, or T cells provided the cDNA or gDNA that made up the material.

The sequence was collected from a woman in her 50s who had recovered from COVID-19. The chain is built from TRBV2 and TRBJ1-1, with D maybe TRBD1 (6 bases). Sequenced material: PBMCs or T cells enriched from blood (not recorded which). As DNA, the CDR3 is TGTGCCAGCAGCGGGACACGGATTCAAAGGCATGGAACTGAAGCTTTCTTT. Its protein is CASSGTRIQRHGTEAFF.